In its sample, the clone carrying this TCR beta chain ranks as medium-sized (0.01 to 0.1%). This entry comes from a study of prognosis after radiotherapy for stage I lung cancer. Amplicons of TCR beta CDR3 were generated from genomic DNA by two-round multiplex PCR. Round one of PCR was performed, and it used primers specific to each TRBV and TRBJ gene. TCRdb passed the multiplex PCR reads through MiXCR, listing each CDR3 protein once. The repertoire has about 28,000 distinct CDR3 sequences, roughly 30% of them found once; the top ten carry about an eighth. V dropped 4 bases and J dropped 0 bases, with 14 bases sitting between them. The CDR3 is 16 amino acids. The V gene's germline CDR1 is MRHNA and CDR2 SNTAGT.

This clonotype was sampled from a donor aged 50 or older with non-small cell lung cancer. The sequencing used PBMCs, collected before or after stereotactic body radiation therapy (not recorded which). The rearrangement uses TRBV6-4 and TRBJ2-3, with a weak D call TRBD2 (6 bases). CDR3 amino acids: CASSGGLRLSTDTQYF. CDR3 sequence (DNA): TGTGCCAGCAGTGGGGGACTCCGCCTTAGCACAGATACGCAGTATTTT.